This T cell receptor beta chain derives from a study of cytomegalovirus exposure and HLA in healthy donors. Study observations and caveats: Most TCR sequences were uncommon, yet certain public TCRs appeared in many donors.

60 Vbeta and 13 Jbeta primers were used in PCR. Assay: immunoSEQ multiplex PCR; the TCRdb copy retains only in-frame clones and omits some. The table has 130,000 to 150,000 clones, almost 80% seen once. As to this clone: Its antigen remains unidentified.

V was clipped by 4 bases and J by 11 bases, with 14 bases between them. Germline lookup yields CDR1 SQVTM and CDR2 ANQGSEA. The CDR3 has 11 residues. The sequenced sample was PBMCs. The rearrangement uses TRBV29-1 and TRBJ2-5; D remains unclear. The TCR comes from a man aged 18 to 35 in good health and CMV-seronegative. The DNA of the CDR3 is TGCAGCGTTGCGTCTGCCTACGGTCAGTACTTC. Its translation: CSVASAYGQYF.